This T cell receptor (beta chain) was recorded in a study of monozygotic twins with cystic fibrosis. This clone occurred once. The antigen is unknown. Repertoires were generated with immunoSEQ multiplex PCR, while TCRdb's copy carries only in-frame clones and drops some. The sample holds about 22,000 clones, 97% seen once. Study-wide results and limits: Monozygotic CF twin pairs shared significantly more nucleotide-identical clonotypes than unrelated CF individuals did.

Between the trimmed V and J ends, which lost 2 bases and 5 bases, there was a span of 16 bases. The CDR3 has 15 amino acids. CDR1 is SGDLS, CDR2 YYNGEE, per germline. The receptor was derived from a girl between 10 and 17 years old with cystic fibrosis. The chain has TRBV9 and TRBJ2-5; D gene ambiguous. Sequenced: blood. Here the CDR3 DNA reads TGTGCCAGCAGCGTCGGGTGGTCGCGTATGGAGACCCAGTACTTC. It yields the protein CASSVGWSRMETQYF.